What follows describes a single T cell receptor beta chain. Its antigen remains unidentified. Sequencing used immunoSEQ multiplex PCR; TCRdb keeps in-frame clones, though not all of them. In the table there are 84,000 or so clones, 80% to 95% of which are singletons. These data originate in a study of graft-versus-host responses after intestinal transplantation. CDR3 length: 15 residues. Trimming stripped 4 bases from V and 0 bases from J, with 11 bases between. Germline V gene sequence: CDR1 SGDLS, CDR2 YYNGEE. Study-level points and caveats: In recipient marrow, GvH clones were found, and some appeared first in ileum or blood.

The gene calls are TRBV9 and TRBJ2-1, with D perhaps TRBD2 (6 bases). Sequenced material: unstimulated CD4+ T cells sorted from spleen or lymph node cells, taken before intestinal transplant. The sequence derives from a human donor who received an intestinal transplant. The CDR3 DNA reads as TGTGCCAGCAGCTATCTCGGGGGCTCCTACAATGAGCAGTTCTTC. Translating gives CASSYLGGSYNEQFF.